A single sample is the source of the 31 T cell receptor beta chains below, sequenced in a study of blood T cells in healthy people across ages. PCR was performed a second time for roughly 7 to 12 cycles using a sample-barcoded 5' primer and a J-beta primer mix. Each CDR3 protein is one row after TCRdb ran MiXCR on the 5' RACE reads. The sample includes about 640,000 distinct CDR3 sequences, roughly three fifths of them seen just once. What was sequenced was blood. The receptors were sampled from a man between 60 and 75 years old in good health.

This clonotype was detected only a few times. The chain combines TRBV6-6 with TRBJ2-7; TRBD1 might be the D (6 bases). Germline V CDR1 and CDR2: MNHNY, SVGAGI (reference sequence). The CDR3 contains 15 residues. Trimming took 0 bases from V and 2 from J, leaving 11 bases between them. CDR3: CASSYSSKGAYEQYF. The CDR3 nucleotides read TGTGCCAGCAGTTACTCGAGTAAGGGGGCCTACGAGCAGTACTTC.

CDR3 sequence: CAISETIRGETQYF. DNA for the CDR3: TGTGCCATCAGTGAGACCATTCGAGGGGAGACCCAGTACTTC. The chain joins TRBV10-3 to TRBJ2-5; tentative D call: TRBD2 (5 bases). V lost 2 bases and J 5 bases, leaving 12 bases between the germline ends. The CDR3 is made up of 14 amino acids. Per the germline V gene, CDR1 is ENHRY and CDR2 is SYGVKD.

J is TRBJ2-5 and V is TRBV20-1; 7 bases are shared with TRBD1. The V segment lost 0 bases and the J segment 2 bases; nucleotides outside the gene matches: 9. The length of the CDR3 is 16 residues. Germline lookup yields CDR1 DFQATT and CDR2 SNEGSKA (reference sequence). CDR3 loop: CSARDPDRAPQETQYF. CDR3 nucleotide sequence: TGCAGTGCTAGAGATCCTGACAGGGCCCCACAAGAGACCCAGTACTTC.

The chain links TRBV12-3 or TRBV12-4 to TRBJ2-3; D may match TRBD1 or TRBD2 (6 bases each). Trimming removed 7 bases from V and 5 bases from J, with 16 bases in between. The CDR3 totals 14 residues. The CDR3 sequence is CASNGRGAGDTQYF. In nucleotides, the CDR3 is TGTGCCAGCAATGGTAGGGGGGCCGGAGATACGCAGTATTTT.

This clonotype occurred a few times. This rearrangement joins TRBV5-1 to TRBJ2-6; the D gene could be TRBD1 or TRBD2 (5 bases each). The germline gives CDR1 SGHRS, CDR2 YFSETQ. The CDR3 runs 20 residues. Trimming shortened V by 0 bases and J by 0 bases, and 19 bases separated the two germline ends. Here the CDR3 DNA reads TGCGCCAGCAGCTTGGGGCTGGGACGGATCCTTAGCTCTGGGGCCAACGTCCTGACTTTC. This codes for CASSLGLGRILSSGANVLTF.

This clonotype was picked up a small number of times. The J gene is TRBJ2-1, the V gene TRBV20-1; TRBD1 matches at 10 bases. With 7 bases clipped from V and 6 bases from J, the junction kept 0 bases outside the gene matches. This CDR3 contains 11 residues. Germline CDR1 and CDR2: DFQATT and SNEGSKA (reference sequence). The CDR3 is CSGDRGNEQFF. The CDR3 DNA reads TGCAGTGGGGACAGGGGCAATGAGCAGTTCTTC.

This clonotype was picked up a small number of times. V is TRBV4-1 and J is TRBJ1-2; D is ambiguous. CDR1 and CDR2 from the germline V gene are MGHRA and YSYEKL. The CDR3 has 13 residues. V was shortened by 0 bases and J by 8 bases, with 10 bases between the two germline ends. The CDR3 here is CASSQEGFLGYTF. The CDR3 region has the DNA TGCGCCAGCAGCCAAGAGGGGTTCCTAGGCTACACCTTC.

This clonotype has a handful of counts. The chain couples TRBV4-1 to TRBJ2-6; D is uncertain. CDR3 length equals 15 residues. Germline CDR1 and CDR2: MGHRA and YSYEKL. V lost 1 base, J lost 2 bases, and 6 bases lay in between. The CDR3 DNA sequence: TGCGCCAGCAGCCAAGGGCAGACTGGGGCCAACGTCCTGACTTTC. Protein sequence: CASSQGQTGANVLTF.

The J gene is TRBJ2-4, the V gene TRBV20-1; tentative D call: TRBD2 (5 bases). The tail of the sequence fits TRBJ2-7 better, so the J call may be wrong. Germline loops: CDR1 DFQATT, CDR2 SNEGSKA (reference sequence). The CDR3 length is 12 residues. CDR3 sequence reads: CSARPTRDEQYF. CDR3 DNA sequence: TGCAGTGCTCGTCCAACGAGGGACGAGCAGTACTTC.

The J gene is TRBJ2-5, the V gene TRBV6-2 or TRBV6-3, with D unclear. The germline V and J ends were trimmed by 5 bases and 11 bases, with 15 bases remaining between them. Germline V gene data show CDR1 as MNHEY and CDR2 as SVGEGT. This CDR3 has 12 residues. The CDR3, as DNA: TGTGCCAGCAGTATGTTGCTAGTTGAGCAGTACTTC. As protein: CASSMLLVEQYF.

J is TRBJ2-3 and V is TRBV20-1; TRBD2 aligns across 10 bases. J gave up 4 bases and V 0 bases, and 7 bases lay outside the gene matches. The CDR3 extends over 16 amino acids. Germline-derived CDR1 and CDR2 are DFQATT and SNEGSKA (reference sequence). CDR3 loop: CSARDLRAGGPDTQYF. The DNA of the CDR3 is TGCAGTGCTAGAGATCTGCGAGCGGGGGGGCCAGATACGCAGTATTTT.

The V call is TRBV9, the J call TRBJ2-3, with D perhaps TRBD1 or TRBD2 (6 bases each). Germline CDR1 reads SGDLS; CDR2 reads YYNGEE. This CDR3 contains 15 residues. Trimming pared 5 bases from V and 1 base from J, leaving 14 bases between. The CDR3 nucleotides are TGTGCCAGCAGTTGGAGGGGGGTAGGCACAGATACGCAGTATTTT. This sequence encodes CASSWRGVGTDTQYF.

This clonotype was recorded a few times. The CDR3 coding sequence is TGCAGTGCTACCACTACCCCCAGAGGTGGGGCCAACGTCCTGACTTTC. This sequence encodes CSATTTPRGGANVLTF. The gene calls are TRBV20-1 and TRBJ2-6; D unresolved. Looked up from germline, CDR1 is DFQATT and CDR2 is SNEGSKA (reference sequence). CDR3 size: 16 residues. Trimming pared 4 bases from V and 3 bases from J, leaving 16 bases between.

Here the CDR3 DNA reads TGTGCCAGCAGTACGAACAGGGGTAGAGGTGAAAAACTGTTTTTT. Translating gives CASSTNRGRGEKLFF. This chain connects TRBV2 to TRBJ1-4, with 7 bases lining up with TRBD1. The CDR3 length is 15 residues. Looked up from germline, CDR1 is SNHLY and CDR2 is FYNNEI. V was pared by 5 bases and J by 7 bases, with 10 bases of the junction left unmatched.

The CDR3: CASSPVKTSGGSYEQYF. CDR3 DNA sequence: TGTGCCAGCAGCCCCGTAAAGACTAGCGGGGGGTCCTACGAGCAGTACTTC. V gene TRBV4-2 combines with J gene TRBJ2-7; TRBD2 agrees at 13 bases. The germline CDR1 and CDR2 sequences are LGHNA and YNFKEQ. V lost 4 bases and J lost 1; bases outside the gene matches: 7. There are 17 residues in the CDR3.

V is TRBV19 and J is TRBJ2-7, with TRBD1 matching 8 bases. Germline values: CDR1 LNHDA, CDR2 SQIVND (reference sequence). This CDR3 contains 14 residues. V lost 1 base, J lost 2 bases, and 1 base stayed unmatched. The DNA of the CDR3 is TGTGCCAGTAGTATAGGGACAGGGACCTACGAGCAGTACTTC. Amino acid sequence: CASSIGTGTYEQYF.

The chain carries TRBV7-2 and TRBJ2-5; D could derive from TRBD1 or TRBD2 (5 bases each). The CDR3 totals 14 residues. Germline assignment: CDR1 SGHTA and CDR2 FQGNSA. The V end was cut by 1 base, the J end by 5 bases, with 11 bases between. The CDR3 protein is CASSLVGGVETQYF. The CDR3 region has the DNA TGTGCCAGCAGCTTAGTTGGGGGTGTCGAGACCCAGTACTTC.

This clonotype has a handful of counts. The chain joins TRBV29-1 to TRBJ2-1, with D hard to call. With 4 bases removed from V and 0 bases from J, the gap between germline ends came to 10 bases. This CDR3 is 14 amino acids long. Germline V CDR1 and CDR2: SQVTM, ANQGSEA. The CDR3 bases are TGCAGCGTTGTACCGGGTAGCTCCTACAATGAGCAGTTCTTC. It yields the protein CSVVPGSSYNEQFF.

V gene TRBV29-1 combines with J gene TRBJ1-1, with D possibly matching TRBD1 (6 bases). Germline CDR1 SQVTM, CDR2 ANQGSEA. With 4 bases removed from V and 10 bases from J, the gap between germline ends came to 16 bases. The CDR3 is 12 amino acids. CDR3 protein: CSVVRGVGGAFF. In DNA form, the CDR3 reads TGCAGCGTTGTCAGGGGTGTTGGAGGAGCTTTCTTT.

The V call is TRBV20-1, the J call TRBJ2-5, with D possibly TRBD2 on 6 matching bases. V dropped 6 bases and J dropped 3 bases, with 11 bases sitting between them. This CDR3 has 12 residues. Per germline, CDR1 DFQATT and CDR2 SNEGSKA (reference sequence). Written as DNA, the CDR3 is TGCAGTGCGGGTAGCGGAAAAGAGACCCAGTACTTC. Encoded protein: CSAGSGKETQYF.

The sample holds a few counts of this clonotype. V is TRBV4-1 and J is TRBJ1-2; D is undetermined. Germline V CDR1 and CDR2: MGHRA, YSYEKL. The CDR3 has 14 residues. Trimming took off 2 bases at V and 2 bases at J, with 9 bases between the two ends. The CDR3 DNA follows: TGCGCCAGCAGCCAACGTGGCGGAAACTATGGCTACACCTTC. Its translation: CASSQRGGNYGYTF.

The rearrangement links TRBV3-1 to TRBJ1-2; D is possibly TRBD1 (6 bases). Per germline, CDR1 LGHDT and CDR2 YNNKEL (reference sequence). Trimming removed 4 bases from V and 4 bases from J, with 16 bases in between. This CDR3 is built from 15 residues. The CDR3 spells CASSLGGGRSYGYTF. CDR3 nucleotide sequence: TGTGCCAGCAGCCTCGGCGGGGGGCGAAGCTATGGCTACACCTTC.

In nucleotides, the CDR3 is TGTGCCAGCAGTTTATCGCCACCCTACGAGCAGTACTTC. Translation gives CASSLSPPYEQYF. V usage is TRBV27 and J usage is TRBJ2-7; no reliable D call. Germline V gene lookup returns CDR1 MNHEY and CDR2 SMNVEV (reference sequence). The V and J ends lost 0 bases and 2 bases respectively, with 5 bases between them. The CDR3 has 13 amino acids.

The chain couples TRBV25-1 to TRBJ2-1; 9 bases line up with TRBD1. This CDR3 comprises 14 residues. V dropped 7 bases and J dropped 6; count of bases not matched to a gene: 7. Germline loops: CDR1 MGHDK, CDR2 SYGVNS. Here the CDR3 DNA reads TGTGCCAGCACCGGACAGGGGATATTCAATGAGCAGTTCTTC. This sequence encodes CASTGQGIFNEQFF. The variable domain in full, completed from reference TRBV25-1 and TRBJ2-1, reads EADIYQTPRYLVIGTGKKITLECSQTMGHDKMYWYQQDPGMELHLIHYSYGVNSTEKGDLSSESTVSRIRTEHFPLTLESARPSHTSQYLCASTGQGIFNEQFFGPGTRLTVL.

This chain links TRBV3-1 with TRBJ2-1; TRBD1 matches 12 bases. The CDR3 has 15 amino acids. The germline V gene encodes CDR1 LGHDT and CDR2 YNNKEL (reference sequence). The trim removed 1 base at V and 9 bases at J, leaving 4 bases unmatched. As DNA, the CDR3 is TGTGCCAGCAGCCAAGCCGGGACAGGGGGCTTTGAGCAGTTCTTC. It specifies CASSQAGTGGFEQFF.

The CDR3 region is CASRDEVKLFF. CDR3 DNA sequence: TGTGCCAGCAGGGACGAGGTAAAACTGTTTTTT. This sequence joins TRBV6-1 and TRBJ1-4; D remains ambiguous. V was shortened by 6 bases and J by 10 bases, with 9 bases between the two germline ends. The CDR3 spans 11 residues. Looked up from germline, CDR1 is MNHNS and CDR2 is SASEGT.

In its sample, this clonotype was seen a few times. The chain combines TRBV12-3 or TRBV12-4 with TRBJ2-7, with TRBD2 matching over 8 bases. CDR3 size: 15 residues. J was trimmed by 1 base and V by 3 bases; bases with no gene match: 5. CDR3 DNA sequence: TGTGCCAGCAGTTTGGCCAGCGGGGGATCCTACGAGCAGTACTTC. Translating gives CASSLASGGSYEQYF.

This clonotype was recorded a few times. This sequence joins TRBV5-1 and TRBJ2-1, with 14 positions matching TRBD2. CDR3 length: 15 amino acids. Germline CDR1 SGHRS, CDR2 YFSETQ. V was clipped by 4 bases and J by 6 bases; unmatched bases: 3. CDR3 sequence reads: CASSQTSGGANEQFF. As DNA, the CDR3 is TGCGCCAGCAGCCAGACTAGCGGGGGGGCCAATGAGCAGTTCTTC.

The DNA of the CDR3 is TGCGCCAGCAGCCACGCTCCTTACAATGAGCAGTTCTTC. Translating gives CASSHAPYNEQFF. The chain has TRBV4-1 and TRBJ2-1; no clear D. The V end lost 3 bases, the J end lost 4 bases, and 7 bases lay between the germline ends. Germline lookup yields CDR1 MGHRA and CDR2 YSYEKL. This CDR3 contains 13 residues.

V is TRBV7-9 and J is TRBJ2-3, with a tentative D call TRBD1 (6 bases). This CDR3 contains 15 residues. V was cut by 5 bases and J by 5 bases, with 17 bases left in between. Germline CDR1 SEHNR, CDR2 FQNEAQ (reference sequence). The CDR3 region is CASSLVGADGDTQYF. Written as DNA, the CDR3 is TGTGCCAGCAGCCTCGTGGGGGCCGATGGAGATACGCAGTATTTT. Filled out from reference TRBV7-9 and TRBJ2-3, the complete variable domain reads DTGVSQNPRHKITKRGQNVTFRCDPISEHNRLYWYRQTLGQGPEFLTYFQNEAQLEKSRLLSDRFSAERPKGSFSTLEIQRTEQGDSAMYLCASSLVGADGDTQYFGPGTRLTVL.

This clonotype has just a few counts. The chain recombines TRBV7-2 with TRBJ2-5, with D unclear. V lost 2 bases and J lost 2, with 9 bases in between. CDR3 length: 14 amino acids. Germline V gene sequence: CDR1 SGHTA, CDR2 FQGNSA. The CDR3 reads CASSLRKVQETQYF. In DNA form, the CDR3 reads TGTGCCAGCAGCTTAAGGAAGGTACAAGAGACCCAGTACTTC.